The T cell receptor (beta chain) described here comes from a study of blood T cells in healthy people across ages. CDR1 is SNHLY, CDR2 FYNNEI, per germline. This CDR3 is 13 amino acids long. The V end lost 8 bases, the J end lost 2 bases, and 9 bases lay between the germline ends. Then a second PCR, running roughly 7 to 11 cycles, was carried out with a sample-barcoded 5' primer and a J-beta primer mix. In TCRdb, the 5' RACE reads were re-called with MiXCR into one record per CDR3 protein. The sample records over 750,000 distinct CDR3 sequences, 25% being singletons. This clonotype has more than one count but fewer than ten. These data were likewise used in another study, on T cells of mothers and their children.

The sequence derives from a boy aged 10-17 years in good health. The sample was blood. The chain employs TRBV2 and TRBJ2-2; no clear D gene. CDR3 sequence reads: CASGPINTGELFF. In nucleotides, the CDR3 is TGTGCCAGCGGCCCAATAAACACCGGGGAGCTGTTTTTT.